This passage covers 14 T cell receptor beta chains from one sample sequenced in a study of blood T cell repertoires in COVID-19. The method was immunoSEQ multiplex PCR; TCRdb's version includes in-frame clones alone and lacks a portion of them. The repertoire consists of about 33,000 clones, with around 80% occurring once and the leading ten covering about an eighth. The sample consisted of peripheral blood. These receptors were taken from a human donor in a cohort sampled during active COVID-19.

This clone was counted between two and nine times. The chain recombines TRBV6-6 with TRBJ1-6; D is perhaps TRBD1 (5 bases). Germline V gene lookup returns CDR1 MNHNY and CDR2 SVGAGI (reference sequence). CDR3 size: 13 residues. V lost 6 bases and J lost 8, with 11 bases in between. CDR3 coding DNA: TGTGCCAGCAGCCTCAGGGAGGATTCACCCCTCCACTTT. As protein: CASSLREDSPLHF.

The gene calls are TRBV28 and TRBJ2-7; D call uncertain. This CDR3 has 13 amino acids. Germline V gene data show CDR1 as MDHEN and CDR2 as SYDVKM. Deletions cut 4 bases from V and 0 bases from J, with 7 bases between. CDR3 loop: CASSSQSSYEQYF. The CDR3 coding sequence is TGTGCCAGCAGTTCTCAGTCCTCCTACGAGCAGTACTTC. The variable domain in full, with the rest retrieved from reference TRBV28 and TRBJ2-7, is DVKVTQSSRYLVKRTGEKVFLECVQDMDHENMFWYRQDPGLGLRLIYFSYDVKMKEKGDIPEGYSVSREKKERFSLILESASTNQTSMYLCASSSQSSYEQYFGPGTRLTVT.

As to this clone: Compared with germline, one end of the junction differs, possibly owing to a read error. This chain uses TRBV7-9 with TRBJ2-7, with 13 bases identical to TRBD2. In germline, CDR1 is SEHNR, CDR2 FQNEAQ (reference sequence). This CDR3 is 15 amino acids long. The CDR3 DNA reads TGTGCCAGCAGCGGTACTAGCGGGGGGGCCTATGAGCAGTACTTC. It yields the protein CASSGTSGGAYEQYF.

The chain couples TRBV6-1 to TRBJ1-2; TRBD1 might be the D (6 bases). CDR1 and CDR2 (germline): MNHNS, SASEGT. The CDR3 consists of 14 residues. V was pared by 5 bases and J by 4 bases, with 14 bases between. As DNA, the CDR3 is TGTGCCAGCAGTTCCCCGGGGGGGGCCTATGGCTACACCTTC. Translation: CASSSPGGAYGYTF.

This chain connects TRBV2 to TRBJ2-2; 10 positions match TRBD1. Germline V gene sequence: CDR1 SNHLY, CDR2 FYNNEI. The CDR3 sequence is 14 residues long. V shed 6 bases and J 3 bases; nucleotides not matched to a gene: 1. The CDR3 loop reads CASRGQGYTGELFF. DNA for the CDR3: TGTGCCAGCAGGGGACAGGGGTACACCGGGGAGCTGTTTTTT.

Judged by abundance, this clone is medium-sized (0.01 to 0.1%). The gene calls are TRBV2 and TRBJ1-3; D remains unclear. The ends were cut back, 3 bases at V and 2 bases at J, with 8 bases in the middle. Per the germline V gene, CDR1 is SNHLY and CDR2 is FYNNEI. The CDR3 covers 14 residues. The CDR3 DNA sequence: TGTGCCAGCAGTGAGGGGAGGGCTGGAAACACCATATATTTT. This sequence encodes CASSEGRAGNTIYF.

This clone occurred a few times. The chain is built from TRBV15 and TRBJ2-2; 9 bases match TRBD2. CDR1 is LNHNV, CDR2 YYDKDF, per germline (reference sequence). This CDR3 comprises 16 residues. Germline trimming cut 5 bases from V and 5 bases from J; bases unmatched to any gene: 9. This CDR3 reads CATSRTAGGRTGELFF. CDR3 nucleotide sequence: TGTGCCACCAGCCGAACTGCGGGGGGGCGAACCGGGGAGCTGTTTTTT.

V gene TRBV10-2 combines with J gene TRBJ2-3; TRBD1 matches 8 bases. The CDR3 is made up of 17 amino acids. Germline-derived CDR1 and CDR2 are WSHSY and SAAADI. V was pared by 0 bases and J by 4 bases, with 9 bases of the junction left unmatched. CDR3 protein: CASSESWVGQGADTQYF. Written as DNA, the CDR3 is TGCGCCAGCAGTGAGTCGTGGGTTGGACAGGGAGCAGATACGCAGTATTTT.

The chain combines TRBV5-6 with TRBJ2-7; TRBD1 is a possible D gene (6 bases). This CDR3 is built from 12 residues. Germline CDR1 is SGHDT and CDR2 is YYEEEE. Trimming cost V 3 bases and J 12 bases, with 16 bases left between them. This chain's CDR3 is CASSSDSVYWYF. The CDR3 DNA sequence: TGTGCCAGCAGCTCGGACAGCGTGTATTGGTACTTC.

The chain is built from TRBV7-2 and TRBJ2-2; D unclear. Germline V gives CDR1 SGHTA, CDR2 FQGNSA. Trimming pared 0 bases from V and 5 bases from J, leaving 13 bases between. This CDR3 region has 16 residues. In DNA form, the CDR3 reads TGTGCCAGCAGCTTAGCGAGCCAACCCCGGACCGGGGAGCTGTTTTTT. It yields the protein CASSLASQPRTGELFF.

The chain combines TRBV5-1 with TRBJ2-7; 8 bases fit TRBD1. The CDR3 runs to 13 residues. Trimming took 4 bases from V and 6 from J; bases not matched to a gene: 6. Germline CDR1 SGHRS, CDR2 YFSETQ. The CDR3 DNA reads TGCGCCAGCAGCAGGATACAGGGGGGCGAGCAGTACTTC. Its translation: CASSRIQGGEQYF.

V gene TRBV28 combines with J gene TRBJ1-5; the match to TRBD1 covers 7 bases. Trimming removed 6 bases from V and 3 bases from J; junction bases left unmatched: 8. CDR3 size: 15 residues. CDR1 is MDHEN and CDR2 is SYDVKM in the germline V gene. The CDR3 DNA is TGTGCCAGCAGGCTCCGGGACAGACACAATCAGCCCCAGCATTTT. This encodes CASRLRDRHNQPQHF.

The CDR3 is CASSPDTRNEETQYF. The CDR3 nucleotides read TGTGCCAGCAGCCCCGACACCCGGAACGAAGAGACCCAGTACTTC. The chain combines TRBV3-1 (or the pseudogene TRBV3-2) with TRBJ2-5; D gene ambiguous. Germline V gene sequence: CDR1 LGHDT, CDR2 YNNKEL (reference sequence). Deletions cut 4 bases from V and 3 bases from J, with 15 bases between. The CDR3 totals 15 residues.

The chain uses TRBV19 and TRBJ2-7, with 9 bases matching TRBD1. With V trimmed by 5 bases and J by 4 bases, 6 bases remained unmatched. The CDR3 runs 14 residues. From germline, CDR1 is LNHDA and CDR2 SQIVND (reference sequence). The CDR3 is CASSLGTGMYEQYF. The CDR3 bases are TGTGCCAGTAGTCTGGGGACAGGGATGTACGAGCAGTACTTC.